This passage covers 27 T cell receptor beta chains from one sample sequenced in a study of OX40 agonist ivuxolimab in advanced cancers. TCRdb keeps only in-frame clones here, not all; method: immunoSEQ multiplex PCR. Here the sample spans 74,000 or so clones, 75% to 90% being singletons. The input for sequencing was CD4+ or CD8+ T cells sorted from blood, taken in a trial of the OX40 agonist ivuxolimab. All receptors derive from an adult with an advanced solid tumor such as melanoma, head and neck, liver or kidney cancer.

This clone has a single count. This chain joins TRBV19 and TRBJ2-1, with 7 bases that match TRBD2. The V gene's germline CDR1 is LNHDA and CDR2 SQIVND (reference sequence). The junction had 2 bases not matched to a gene; V was cut back by 3 bases and J by 3 bases. This CDR3 contains 14 residues. The CDR3, as DNA: TGTGCCAGTAGTATGCTAGCGGTCTACAATGAGCAGTTCTTC. Translation: CASSMLAVYNEQFF.

The J gene is TRBJ2-1, the V gene TRBV25-1; 10 bases are a match to TRBD2. This CDR3 comprises 14 residues. With V trimmed by 8 bases and J by 7 bases, 8 bases remained unmatched. The germline V gene encodes CDR1 MGHDK and CDR2 SYGVNS. The CDR3 sequence is CASGVAGGSNEQFF. The DNA of the CDR3 is TGTGCCAGCGGGGTAGCGGGAGGTAGTAATGAGCAGTTCTTC. The whole variable domain, filled in from reference TRBV25-1 and TRBJ2-1, reads EADIYQTPRYLVIGTGKKITLECSQTMGHDKMYWYQQDPGMELHLIHYSYGVNSTEKGDLSSESTVSRIRTEHFPLTLESARPSHTSQYLCASGVAGGSNEQFFGPGTRLTVL.

The chain couples TRBV19 to TRBJ2-3, with 8 bases that match TRBD2. Trimming at V came to 5 bases and at J to 5 bases, leaving 12 bases not matched to a gene. This CDR3 spans 16 amino acids. Germline CDR1 reads LNHDA; CDR2 reads SQIVND (reference sequence). CDR3 residues: CASSHGGAARRDTQYF. CDR3 nucleotides: TGTGCCAGTAGTCACGGGGGGGCCGCCCGACGAGATACGCAGTATTTT.

The CDR3 loop reads CASSLIPGKSQPQHF. The DNA for the CDR3 is TGTGCCAGCAGCTTAATCCCAGGGAAGAGTCAGCCCCAGCATTTT. V is TRBV11-3 and J is TRBJ1-5; weak D call: TRBD1 (5 bases). This CDR3 comprises 15 residues. Deletions cut 2 bases from V and 6 bases from J, with 14 bases between. Germline assignment: CDR1 SGHNT and CDR2 YENEEA.

The chain joins TRBV5-1 to TRBJ2-3, with 10 positions matching TRBD2. This CDR3 comprises 17 residues. The V gene end was trimmed by 4 bases and the J gene end by 0 bases; junction bases not matched to a gene: 8. Germline values: CDR1 SGHRS, CDR2 YFSETQ. The CDR3 is CASSLGSGRVSTDTQYF. The CDR3 DNA reads TGCGCCAGCAGCCTGGGGAGCGGGAGGGTTAGCACAGATACGCAGTATTTT.

The V call is TRBV30, the J call TRBJ2-4, with D possibly being TRBD2 (5 bases). Germline lookup yields CDR1 GTSNPN and CDR2 SVGIG (reference sequence). The length of the CDR3 is 13 residues. Between the trimmed V and J ends, which lost 8 bases and 0 bases, there was a span of 11 bases. CDR3 sequence (DNA): TGTGCCGGCCGGACTCTAGCCAAAAACATTCAGTACTTC. It translates to CAGRTLAKNIQYF.

This chain links TRBV28 with TRBJ2-4; TRBD1 matches 10 bases. CDR3 size: 15 residues. Trimming removed 7 bases from V and 2 bases from J; junction bases left unmatched: 5. Germline values: CDR1 MDHEN, CDR2 SYDVKM. CDR3 sequence reads: CASTPGQGSKNIQYF. CDR3 sequence (DNA): TGTGCCAGCACTCCGGGACAGGGGTCCAAAAACATTCAGTACTTC.

This clone was counted only a few times. The rearrangement links TRBV7-9 to TRBJ1-3; no definite D call. This CDR3 comprises 14 residues. CDR1 SEHNR and CDR2 FQNEAQ come from the germline V gene (reference sequence). Trimming pared 1 base from V and 2 bases from J, leaving 6 bases between. In DNA form, the CDR3 reads TGTGCCAGCAGCTTAGGCCAGGCTGGAAACACCATATATTTT. Its translation is CASSLGQAGNTIYF.

CDR3 region: CASSALAGSSYNEQFF. CDR3 coding DNA: TGTGCCAGCTCTGCTTTAGCGGGGAGCTCCTACAATGAGCAGTTCTTC. The chain has TRBV18 and TRBJ2-1; 8 bases map to TRBD2. V lost 6 bases and J lost 0; bases outside the gene matches: 7. CDR3 length equals 16 residues. Germline V gene data show CDR1 as KGHSH and CDR2 as LQKENI.

This clone occurred once. This chain joins TRBV11-2 and TRBJ2-1; TRBD2 aligns across 10 bases. The trim removed 5 bases at V and 4 bases at J, leaving 5 bases unmatched. The CDR3 is 15 amino acids. Per germline, CDR1 SGHAT and CDR2 FQNNGV. The CDR3 region is CASSLAGEGYNEQFF. The CDR3, as DNA: TGTGCCAGCAGCCTAGCGGGAGAAGGATACAATGAGCAGTTCTTC.

The J gene is TRBJ1-1, the V gene TRBV7-3; D is unclear. This CDR3 region has 13 residues. Germline CDR1 SGHTA, CDR2 FQGTGA. Deletions cut 2 bases from V and 1 base from J, with 5 bases between. CDR3 residues: CASSLVENTEAFF. CDR3 DNA: TGTGCCAGCAGCTTAGTGGAGAACACTGAAGCTTTCTTT.

The chain has TRBV27 and TRBJ2-7, with D unclear. The CDR3 totals 15 residues. Trimming pared 2 bases from V and 6 bases from J, leaving 17 bases between. Germline values: CDR1 MNHEY, CDR2 SMNVEV (reference sequence). CDR3 sequence (DNA): TGTGCCAGCAGTTTAGTTAAGATCCCGCCGGGCGAGCAGTACTTC. This encodes CASSLVKIPPGEQYF.

The chain carries TRBV5-1 and TRBJ2-5, with D tentatively TRBD1 (6 bases). V gave up 6 bases and J gave up 5 bases, with 20 bases separating them. The length of the CDR3 is 15 residues. The germline gives CDR1 SGHRS, CDR2 YFSETQ. The CDR3 bases are TGCGCCAGCAAGACACAGGGCATCTCTGGGGAGACCCAGTACTTC. Its protein is CASKTQGISGETQYF.

This clone showed up just once. The V and J genes are TRBV15 and TRBJ2-1; unclear D gene. Germline V gene sequence: CDR1 LNHNV, CDR2 YYDKDF (reference sequence). CDR3 length: 12 amino acids. V was trimmed by 8 bases and J by 3 bases, leaving 8 bases between them. The CDR3 bases are TGTGCCACCGGAGATCTCTACAATGAGCAGTTCTTC. It is translated as CATGDLYNEQFF.

The V and J genes are TRBV7-2 and TRBJ1-5; D ambiguous. From germline, CDR1 is SGHTA and CDR2 FQGNSA. Trimming took off 5 bases at V and 5 bases at J, with 10 bases between the two ends. The CDR3 is 13 residues long. In nucleotides, the CDR3 is TGTGCCAGCAGCCTCGGCCGGGATCAGCCCCAGCATTTT. Translation: CASSLGRDQPQHF. Full variable domain (rest looked up from reference TRBV7-2 and TRBJ1-5): GAGVSQSPSNKVTEKGKDVELRCDPISGHTALYWYRQSLGQGLEFLIYFQGNSAPDKSGLPSDRFSAERTGGSVSTLTIQRTQQEDSAVYLCASSLGRDQPQHFGDGTRLSIL.

This clone was observed a single time. This chain joins TRBV18 and TRBJ1-1, with TRBD1 identical over 8 bases. From germline, CDR1 is KGHSH and CDR2 LQKENI. The CDR3 totals 16 residues. After removal of 2 bases from V and 4 bases from J, the junction contained 9 bases not matched to a gene. CDR3 protein: CASSPGKQGGSTEAFF. CDR3 nucleotides: TGTGCCAGCTCACCAGGTAAACAGGGGGGATCCACTGAAGCTTTCTTT.

J is TRBJ1-1 and V is TRBV28, with 8 positions matching TRBD1. CDR3 length: 15 amino acids. V was clipped by 6 bases and J by 4 bases; unmatched bases: 10. The germline V gene has CDR1 MDHEN and CDR2 SYDVKM. The CDR3 DNA is TGTGCCAGCAGATCATTCACAGGGGGTACCACTGAAGCTTTCTTT. Translation: CASRSFTGGTTEAFF.

DNA for the CDR3: TGCAGCGTTGGTCTGGTTGACGAGCAGTACTTC. As protein: CSVGLVDEQYF. The chain recombines TRBV29-1 with TRBJ2-7; D not certain. CDR3 length equals 11 residues. Germline values: CDR1 SQVTM, CDR2 ANQGSEA. Between the trimmed V and J ends, which lost 4 bases and 5 bases, there was a span of 9 bases.

This clone was detected once. The chain carries TRBV28 and TRBJ2-7; 8 bases align to TRBD2. Trimming removed 6 bases from V and 3 bases from J; junction bases left unmatched: 4. The V gene's germline CDR1 is MDHEN and CDR2 SYDVKM. The CDR3 runs to 13 residues. CDR3 nucleotide sequence: TGTGCCAGCAGGCGGGGGGAACTCTACGAGCAGTACTTC. It specifies CASRRGELYEQYF.

This clone occurred a few times. V and J are TRBV6-5 and TRBJ2-3; D may correspond to TRBD1 or TRBD2 (5 bases each). Trimming removed 7 bases from V and 3 bases from J, with 17 bases in between. Germline assignment: CDR1 MNHEY and CDR2 SVGAGI. The CDR3 sequence is 15 residues long. The CDR3 sequence: CASNSDSWGTDTQYF. The CDR3 bases are TGTGCCAGCAATTCGGACTCCTGGGGGACAGATACGCAGTATTTT.

The V call is TRBV9, the J call TRBJ1-4; no clear D gene. Trimming stripped 0 bases from V and 4 bases from J, with 7 bases between. The CDR3 totals 14 residues. Germline V lookup: CDR1 SGDLS, CDR2 YYNGEE. In nucleotides, the CDR3 is TGTGCCAGCAGCGTAGAACAGTATAATGAAAAACTGTTTTTT. It translates to CASSVEQYNEKLFF.

This chain links TRBV9 with TRBJ2-5, with 8 positions matching TRBD1. The CDR3 spans 13 residues. V was pared by 3 bases and J by 4 bases, with 2 bases of the junction left unmatched. Germline values: CDR1 SGDLS, CDR2 YYNGEE. CDR3 coding DNA: TGTGCCAGCAGCGGACAGGGGATAGAGACCCAGTACTTC. This encodes CASSGQGIETQYF. The complete variable domain, with remaining parts taken from reference TRBV9 and TRBJ2-5, reads DSGVTQTPKHLITATGQRVTLRCSPRSGDLSVYWYQQSLDQGLQFLIQYYNGEERAKGNILERFSAQQFPDLHSELNLSSLELGDSALYFCASSGQGIETQYFGPGTRLLVL.

The rearrangement uses TRBV18 and TRBJ1-1, with D uncertain. The CDR3 covers 14 residues. Germline CDR1 and CDR2: KGHSH and LQKENI. Trimming took off 6 bases at V and 0 bases at J, with 11 bases between the two ends. CDR3 sequence: CASSSSGLNTEAFF. Here the CDR3 DNA reads TGTGCCAGCTCCTCATCAGGACTGAACACTGAAGCTTTCTTT. The variable domain in full, with the rest retrieved from reference TRBV18 and TRBJ1-1, is NAGVMQNPRHLVRRRGQEARLRCSPMKGHSHVYWYRQLPEEGLKFMVYLQKENIIDESGMPKERFSAEFPKEGPSILRIQQVVRGDSAAYFCASSSSGLNTEAFFGQGTRLTVV.

This clone is a singleton in its sample. The gene calls are TRBV5-1 and TRBJ2-7, with D perhaps TRBD1 or TRBD2 (6 bases each). The CDR3 runs to 15 residues. The V and J ends lost 0 bases and 4 bases respectively, with 14 bases between them. Germline loops: CDR1 SGHRS, CDR2 YFSETQ. The CDR3 bases are TGCGCCAGCAGCTTGGTGACGGGGGCGGGGTACGAGCAGTACTTC. Its translation: CASSLVTGAGYEQYF.

The genes are TRBV7-8 and TRBJ2-2; TRBD1 matches 7 bases. The length of the CDR3 is 13 residues. In germline, CDR1 is SGHVS, CDR2 FQNEAQ. The V segment lost 10 bases and the J segment 2 bases; nucleotides outside the gene matches: 4. The CDR3 sequence: CATWDRNTGELFF. CDR3 DNA sequence: TGTGCCACCTGGGACAGAAACACCGGGGAGCTGTTTTTT. Combining the CDR3 with reference TRBV7-8 and TRBJ2-2 gives the whole variable domain GAGVSQSPRYKVAKRGQDVALRCDPISGHVSLFWYQQALGQGPEFLTYFQNEAQLDKSGLPSDRFFAERPEGSVSTLKIQRTQQEDSAVYLCATWDRNTGELFFGEGSRLTVL.

The V call is TRBV29-1, the J call TRBJ1-2; D is perhaps TRBD1 (6 bases). This CDR3 is built from 13 residues. Trimming took off 3 bases at V and 2 bases at J, with 10 bases between the two ends. Germline CDR1 reads SQVTM; CDR2 reads ANQGSEA. The CDR3 coding sequence is TGCAGCGTTGATTTTGACAGGAACTATGGCTACACCTTC. Translated, it gives CSVDFDRNYGYTF.

The chain is built from TRBV28 and TRBJ1-6, with 9 nucleotides matching TRBD1. J was trimmed by 9 bases and V by 5 bases; bases with no gene match: 11. The germline V gene encodes CDR1 MDHEN and CDR2 SYDVKM. The CDR3 has 16 residues. The CDR3 reads CASSLIAGQGRSPLHF. The CDR3 nucleotides read TGTGCCAGCAGTCTTATCGCGGGACAGGGTCGTTCACCCCTCCACTTT.